What follows are 3 T cell receptor beta chains derived from one specimen sequenced in a study of T cell responses to AZD1222 COVID-19 vaccine. Only in-frame clones appear in the TCRdb table, and some are missing; sequencing was by immunoSEQ multiplex PCR. The sample includes some 120,000 clones, about 89% of them seen just once. The source material was peripheral blood, sampled on day 0 of AZD1222 vaccination. Receptor source: an adult in good health.

The chain joins TRBV11-2 to TRBJ2-7, with D possibly being TRBD1 (7 bases). CDR1 SGHAT and CDR2 FQNNGV come from the germline V gene. CDR3 length equals 18 residues. V was trimmed by 2 bases and J by 3 bases, leaving 23 bases between them. The CDR3 DNA is TGTGCCAGCAGCTTATTACGCGGGACAGAGAGACGCTACTACGAGCAGTACTTC. Protein sequence: CASSLLRGTERRYYEQYF.

V gene TRBV6-5 combines with J gene TRBJ1-1; D not resolved. Germline CDR1 is MNHEY and CDR2 is SVGAGI. CDR3 length: 12 amino acids. V was pared by 6 bases and J by 1 base, with 6 bases between. The CDR3 is CASSRQNTEAFF. The CDR3 DNA follows: TGTGCCAGCAGCCGACAGAACACTGAAGCTTTCTTT.

V and J are TRBV3-1 (or the pseudogene TRBV3-2) and TRBJ2-5, with TRBD2 matching 11 bases. This CDR3 comprises 18 residues. The V gene end was trimmed by 4 bases and the J gene end by 2 bases; junction bases not matched to a gene: 12. Germline CDR1 and CDR2: LGHDT and YNNKEL (reference sequence). The CDR3: CASSPGLADLKAQETQYF. In DNA, the CDR3 is TGTGCCAGCAGCCCGGGACTAGCGGACCTCAAAGCTCAAGAGACCCAGTACTTC.